Listed here are 19 T cell receptor beta chains from one sample, sequenced in a study of identical twins. TCRdb ran MiXCR on the 5' RACE reads and lists one entry per CDR3 protein. Of 470,000 or so distinct CDR3 sequences in the sample, 20% to 25% were seen once. This sample also appeared in a second study, on T cells expressing NK-cell markers.

Sequenced sample: CD4+ T cells sorted from blood. Receptors were obtained from a woman aged 18-29 years in good health.

The chain uses TRBV10-3 and TRBJ2-2; TRBD2 might be the D (6 bases). CDR3 length: 15 amino acids. Germline V gene sequence: CDR1 ENHRY, CDR2 SYGVKD. The V end was cut by 4 bases, the J end by 4 bases, with 13 bases between. The CDR3 reads CAISGGTPVTGELFF. The CDR3 DNA follows: TGTGCCATCAGTGGCGGGACCCCGGTCACCGGGGAGCTGTTTTTT.

This clonotype was seen only a few times. The chain employs TRBV3-1 and TRBJ2-1, with 12 bases identical to TRBD2. V lost 1 base, J lost 7 bases, and 2 bases stayed unmatched. CDR1 is LGHDT and CDR2 is YNNKEL in the germline V gene (reference sequence). The CDR3 sequence is 15 residues long. The CDR3 sequence: CASSQAGTSGNEQFF. CDR3 nucleotide sequence: TGTGCCAGCAGCCAAGCCGGGACTAGCGGGAATGAGCAGTTCTTC.

The V gene is TRBV18, the J gene TRBJ2-7; no firm D call. V shed 0 bases and J shed 5 bases, with 5 bases lying between them. CDR1 is KGHSH, CDR2 LQKENI, per germline. CDR3 length: 12 residues. The DNA of the CDR3 is TGTGCCAGCTCACCACCTAACAACGAGCAGTACTTC. This translates into CASSPPNNEQYF.

The genes are TRBV30 and TRBJ2-3; D unresolved. Germline V lookup: CDR1 GTSNPN, CDR2 SVGIG (reference sequence). V gave up 3 bases and J gave up 4 bases, with 5 bases separating them. The CDR3 covers 11 residues. In nucleotides, the CDR3 is TGTGCCTGGAGCCTTCCAGATACGCAGTATTTT. Translated, it gives CAWSLPDTQYF.

The chain recombines TRBV12-3 or TRBV12-4 with TRBJ2-5; D might be TRBD2 (6 bases). This CDR3 is 15 amino acids long. Trimming took 6 bases from V and 4 from J, leaving 18 bases between them. The CDR3: CASSPPGWRGETQYF. The DNA of the CDR3 is TGTGCCAGCAGCCCCCCGGGCTGGAGGGGAGAGACCCAGTACTTC.

CDR3 DNA sequence: TGCGCCAGCAGTGGCAGGACAGGGGGCGATGGCTACACCTTC. Residues: CASSGRTGGDGYTF. The gene calls are TRBV10-2 and TRBJ1-2; TRBD1 matches at 11 bases. Germline V gene data show CDR1 as WSHSY and CDR2 as SAAADI. This CDR3 is built from 14 residues. The V and J ends lost 4 bases and 6 bases, in that order; junction bases with no gene match: 4.

The V call is TRBV2, the J call TRBJ2-3; 9 bases fit TRBD2. The germline gives CDR1 SNHLY, CDR2 FYNNEI. This CDR3 has 15 residues. V lost 11 bases, J lost 6 bases, and 15 bases stayed unmatched. CDR3 residues: CAGGARGGKADTQYF. The DNA of the CDR3 is TGTGCCGGCGGAGCGCGGGGGGGGAAGGCCGATACGCAGTATTTT.

The chain couples TRBV30 to TRBJ1-2; no reliable D call. Trimming cost V 0 bases and J 6 bases, with 14 bases left between them. This CDR3 spans 14 amino acids. CDR1 and CDR2 (germline): GTSNPN, SVGIG (reference sequence). CDR3 coding DNA: TGTGCCTGGAGTGTACAGCCCCTTTTGGATGGCTACACCTTC. This encodes CAWSVQPLLDGYTF. Filled out from reference TRBV30 and TRBJ1-2, the complete variable domain reads SQTIHQWPATLVQPVGSPLSLECTVEGTSNPNLYWYRQAAGRGLQLLFYSVGIGQISSEVPQNLSASRPQDRQFILSSKKLLLSDSGFYLCAWSVQPLLDGYTFGSGTRLTVV.

This clonotype was recorded a few times. The chain is built from TRBV12-3 or TRBV12-4 and TRBJ1-6; possibly TRBD1 for D (5 bases). This CDR3 has 14 amino acids. The V gene lost 2 bases and the J gene lost 13 bases, with 15 bases spanning the gap. CDR3 protein: CASSLQGRTVPLHF. The CDR3 DNA reads TGTGCCAGCAGTTTACAGGGCAGGACCGTCCCCCTCCACTTT.

In its sample, this clonotype was seen a few times. This chain joins TRBV11-1 and TRBJ2-7; D is possibly TRBD1 (7 bases). Deletions cut 5 bases from V and 3 bases from J, with 17 bases between. The CDR3 contains 15 residues. The germline CDR1 and CDR2 sequences are SGHAT and FQDESV (reference sequence). The chain's CDR3 is CASSPTGDWIYEQYF. The CDR3 nucleotides read TGTGCCAGCAGCCCAACAGGGGACTGGATCTACGAGCAGTACTTC.

The chain employs TRBV6-6 and TRBJ1-1; TRBD1 is a possible D gene (6 bases). CDR3 length equals 12 residues. Germline values: CDR1 MNHNY, CDR2 SVGAGI (reference sequence). V was shortened by 6 bases and J by 11 bases, with 16 bases between the two germline ends. CDR3 in amino acids: CASSKTGGRAFF. The CDR3 DNA reads as TGTGCCAGCAGCAAGACAGGCGGGCGGGCTTTCTTT.

This clonotype came up a few times. The chain is built from TRBV5-1 and TRBJ2-1; D remains ambiguous. V lost 2 bases and J lost 0, with 12 bases in between. This CDR3 is 16 amino acids long. CDR1 and CDR2 from the germline V gene are SGHRS and YFSETQ. CDR3 in amino acids: CASSFRTVSSYNEQFF. The CDR3 DNA sequence: TGCGCCAGCAGCTTCCGGACGGTTAGCTCCTACAATGAGCAGTTCTTC.

Written as DNA, the CDR3 is TGCAGTGCTACTATAGGGTGGACGGGTTCACCCCTCCACTTT. Protein: CSATIGWTGSPLHF. The chain couples TRBV20-1 to TRBJ1-6; D call uncertain. V was cut by 4 bases and J by 9 bases, with 16 bases left in between. The germline CDR1 and CDR2 sequences are DFQATT and SNEGSKA (reference sequence). The CDR3 extends over 14 amino acids.

The CDR3 DNA reads TGCAGTGCTAGAGATCAGGCCGCCTACGAGCAGTACTTC. It translates to CSARDQAAYEQYF. This rearrangement joins TRBV20-1 to TRBJ2-7; the D is unclear. The germline gives CDR1 DFQATT, CDR2 SNEGSKA (reference sequence). V was shortened by 0 bases and J by 2 bases, with 8 bases between the two germline ends. The CDR3 length is 13 residues.

V is TRBV7-2 and J is TRBJ2-5; weak D call: TRBD2 (7 bases). Trimming left V 5 bases short and J 7 bases short, with 20 bases between. The CDR3 has 15 residues. The germline gives CDR1 SGHTA, CDR2 FQGNSA. CDR3 protein: CASSNAGARIVTQYF. The CDR3 region has the DNA TGTGCCAGCAGCAACGCGGGGGCCCGGATTGTGACCCAGTACTTC.

This clonotype was counted a few times. The J gene is TRBJ2-3, the V gene TRBV20-1, with 9 bases aligning to TRBD1. This CDR3 contains 15 residues. The J segment lost 3 bases and the V segment lost 1 base, leaving 5 bases of the junction unmatched. Looked up from germline, CDR1 is DFQATT and CDR2 is SNEGSKA (reference sequence). CDR3 protein: CSARVGQGATDTQYF. The CDR3 DNA reads as TGCAGTGCTAGAGTGGGACAGGGAGCGACAGATACGCAGTATTTT.

This clonotype was observed a few times. The rearrangement uses TRBV12-3 or TRBV12-4 and TRBJ1-6; 9 bases match TRBD1. This CDR3 spans 15 amino acids. After removal of 6 bases from V and 7 bases from J, the junction contained 7 bases not matched to a gene. The CDR3 protein is CASRLQGAGNSPLHF. Here the CDR3 DNA reads TGTGCCAGCAGGTTACAGGGGGCCGGGAATTCACCCCTCCACTTT.

This clonotype turned up a few times. The V call is TRBV5-4, the J call TRBJ2-5, with D unclear. CDR1 SGHNT and CDR2 YYREEE come from the germline V gene (reference sequence). This CDR3 is built from 14 residues. Trimming took 2 bases from V and 7 from J, leaving 15 bases between them. DNA for the CDR3: TGTGCCAGCAGCTTAGGGTCGCCGTCGGGGACCCAGTACTTC. It codes for CASSLGSPSGTQYF. Combining the CDR3 with reference TRBV5-4 and TRBJ2-5 gives the whole variable domain ETGVTQSPTHLIKTRGQQVTLRCSSQSGHNTVSWYQQALGQGPQFIFQYYREEENGRGNFPPRFSGLQFPNYSSELNVNALELDDSALYLCASSLGSPSGTQYFGPGTRLLVL.

Only a few counts were recorded for this clonotype. The chain carries TRBV18 and TRBJ2-3; D perhaps matches TRBD1 (6 bases). Germline CDR1 reads KGHSH; CDR2 reads LQKENI. V lost 0 bases, J lost 4 bases, and 14 bases lay in between. The CDR3 sequence is 16 residues long. In DNA form, the CDR3 reads TGTGCCAGCTCACCACCGAACAGGGTAGAAGCAGATACGCAGTATTTT. Residues: CASSPPNRVEADTQYF.